This T cell receptor beta chain was sequenced during a study of T cell repertoires in cytomegalovirus infection. The germline CDR1 and CDR2 sequences are SGHVS and FQNEAQ. V dropped 5 bases and J dropped 7; count of bases not matched to a gene: 9. The CDR3 has 15 amino acids. Via MiXCR, TCRdb re-called the reads, giving one row per CDR3 protein. The sample has around 100,000 distinct CDR3 sequences, 20% to 30% seen once. Worth noting for this clonotype: The antigen is unknown.

General study findings and limits: Summed frequency of shared TCR beta families picked out CMV carriers who also had the relevant HLA.

The chain employs TRBV7-8 and TRBJ2-1, with 9 bases aligning to TRBD2. The clonotype comes from a human donor in good health (CMV status not recorded). Some clones in this sample may be carry-over from other donors' samples. The source material was CD8+ T cells from PBMCs. CDR3 nucleotides: TGTGCCAGCAGCATTAGCGGGGGCCCGGAGAATGAGCAGTTCTTC. Translated: CASSISGGPENEQFF.